Listed here are 2 T cell receptor beta chains from one sample, sequenced in a study of cytomegalovirus exposure and HLA in healthy donors. PCR involved 60 Vbeta and 13 Jbeta primers. This table comes from immunoSEQ multiplex PCR, and its TCRdb copy is limited to in-frame clones, with some not included. The table lists approximately 100,000 clones, about 77% of them singletons. The material sequenced was PBMCs. These receptors were taken from a woman aged 18-35 years in good health and CMV-seropositive.

This clone was counted a single time. The genes are TRBV5-6 and TRBJ2-1, with TRBD2 identical over 12 bases. Germline V CDR1 and CDR2: SGHDT, YYEEEE. CDR3 length equals 16 residues. Germline trimming cut 4 bases from V and 7 bases from J; bases unmatched to any gene: 9. The CDR3 DNA follows: TGTGCCAGCAGCGACGGGACTAGCGGGTGGGGGAATGAGCAGTTCTTC. It translates to CASSDGTSGWGNEQFF.

The rearrangement uses TRBV11-2 and TRBJ2-1, with TRBD2 matching 7 bases. This CDR3 has 14 amino acids. Germline-derived CDR1 and CDR2 are SGHAT and FQNNGV. V dropped 6 bases and J dropped 8; count of bases not matched to a gene: 10. The CDR3 DNA reads as TGTGCCAGCAGTTCCCAGCGGGGTTTTTATGAGCAGTTCTTC. Protein product: CASSSQRGFYEQFF.